One sample yielded the 18 T cell receptor beta chains listed below, sequenced in a study of blood T cells in healthy people across ages. With a J-beta primer mix and a sample-barcoded 5' primer, a second PCR ran about 6 to 11 cycles. TCRdb reanalysed the 5' RACE reads using MiXCR and keeps one entry per CDR3 protein. The repertoire has 720,000 or so distinct CDR3 sequences, roughly 43% of them found once; the top ten carry about 32%. Sequences were obtained from blood. All receptors come from a man aged 80 or over in good health.

This clonotype was counted only a few times. CDR3 coding DNA: TGTGCCAGCAGTGAAATACGGGGGGCCGTGCAGTACTTC. This encodes CASSEIRGAVQYF. This chain joins TRBV6-1 and TRBJ2-7; a possible D gene is TRBD2 (7 bases). V was trimmed by 2 bases and J by 9 bases, leaving 14 bases between them. CDR1 is MNHNS, CDR2 SASEGT, per germline. The CDR3 consists of 13 residues.

As regards this clonotype: This could be a read error, since a much larger clone is one nucleotide away. The chain recombines TRBV5-5 with TRBJ2-1; maybe TRBD2 (5 bases). The germline gives CDR1 SGHKS, CDR2 YYEKEE (reference sequence). The CDR3 consists of 16 residues. CDR3 residues: CASSLELRASYNVQFF. CDR3 nucleotide sequence: TGTGCCAGCAGCTTGGAATTGAGGGCGAGCTACAATGTGCAGTTCTTC.

About this clonotype itself: The junction departs from the called germline gene at one end, perhaps through a read error. The chain carries TRBV5-5 and TRBJ2-3; 10 bases agree with TRBD2. The germline V gene encodes CDR1 SGHKS and CDR2 YYEKEE (reference sequence). The CDR3 has 17 amino acids. The CDR3 bases are TGTGTCAGCAGCTTGGTCGCACTAGCGGGAACCACAGATACGCAGTATTTT. Translating it yields CVSSLVALAGTTDTQYF.

The chain uses TRBV19 and TRBJ1-2; a weak D match, TRBD1 (5 bases). Trimming stripped 3 bases from V and 5 bases from J, with 10 bases between. The CDR3 runs 13 residues. Germline V lookup: CDR1 LNHDA, CDR2 SQIVND (reference sequence). As DNA, the CDR3 is TGTGCCAGTAGTATCTCGGGGGAATATGGCTACACCTTC. This encodes CASSISGEYGYTF.

The V call is TRBV3-1, the J call TRBJ2-1, with TRBD2 matching over 9 bases. This CDR3 region has 16 residues. Trimming cost V 1 base and J 6 bases; bases outside gene matches: 7. CDR1 is LGHDT, CDR2 YNNKEL, per germline (reference sequence). CDR3 coding DNA: TGTGCCAGCAGCCAAGCGGTTAGCGGGAGTCCCAATGAGCAGTTCTTC. Translation: CASSQAVSGSPNEQFF.

This clonotype was observed once. The chain couples TRBV28 to TRBJ2-1; the match to TRBD1 covers 7 bases. The CDR3 length is 12 residues. V lost 6 bases to trimming and J lost 10 bases; unmatched junction nucleotides: 6. Germline CDR1 and CDR2: MDHEN and SYDVKM. DNA of the CDR3: TGTGCCAGCAGAGACCCGGGACAGGAGCAGTTCTTC. Translated, it gives CASRDPGQEQFF.

V and J are TRBV28 and TRBJ2-7; a possible D gene is TRBD2 (6 bases). With 8 bases removed from V and 1 base from J, the gap between germline ends came to 12 bases. Germline V gene sequence: CDR1 MDHEN, CDR2 SYDVKM. This CDR3 has 13 amino acids. In nucleotides, the CDR3 is TGTGCCAGCCCAGGCGGGGTTTCCTACGAGCAGTACTTC. It specifies CASPGGVSYEQYF. Full variable domain (rest looked up from reference TRBV28 and TRBJ2-7): DVKVTQSSRYLVKRTGEKVFLECVQDMDHENMFWYRQDPGLGLRLIYFSYDVKMKEKGDIPEGYSVSREKKERFSLILESASTNQTSMYLCASPGGVSYEQYFGPGTRLTVT.

This chain joins TRBV7-9 and TRBJ2-3, with D hard to call. The CDR3 is 14 amino acids. Germline-derived CDR1 and CDR2 are SEHNR and FQNEAQ (reference sequence). V was trimmed by 5 bases and J by 5 bases, leaving 14 bases between them. The CDR3 protein is CASSPRLSGDTQYF. Here the CDR3 DNA reads TGTGCCAGCAGCCCAAGACTGTCTGGAGATACGCAGTATTTT. Drawing the rest from reference TRBV7-9 and TRBJ2-3, the complete variable domain is DTGVSQNPRHKITKRGQNVTFRCDPISEHNRLYWYRQTLGQGPEFLTYFQNEAQLEKSRLLSDRFSAERPKGSFSTLEIQRTEQGDSAMYLCASSPRLSGDTQYFGPGTRLTVL.

CDR3 loop: CASSKTPGLAATTYNEQFF. In DNA form, the CDR3 reads TGTGCCAGCAGTAAAACGCCGGGACTAGCGGCCACCACCTACAATGAGCAGTTCTTC. The chain has TRBV12-3 or TRBV12-4 and TRBJ2-1; the match to TRBD2 covers 11 bases. This CDR3 region has 19 residues. V was pared by 5 bases and J by 2 bases, with 14 bases of the junction left unmatched.

This clonotype came up many times. Being one base from a much bigger clone, this may be a read error. The V and J genes are TRBV6-2 or TRBV6-3 and TRBJ2-5, with 9 bases aligning to TRBD1. The J segment lost 11 bases and the V segment lost 6 bases, leaving 13 bases of the junction unmatched. In germline, CDR1 is MNHEY, CDR2 SVGEGT. The CDR3 sequence is 14 residues long. DNA of the CDR3: TGTGCCAGCAGAAAGGGACAGGGTCAGAATGAGCAGTACTTC. Residues: CASRKGQGQNEQYF.

This chain uses TRBV24-1 with TRBJ2-3, with a possible D match to TRBD2 (5 bases). CDR3 length: 11 amino acids. Trimming stripped 2 bases from V and 11 bases from J, with 7 bases between. Germline values: CDR1 KGHDR, CDR2 SFDVKD. The CDR3 spells CATSDWTGQYF. CDR3 bases: TGTGCCACCAGTGATTGGACTGGGCAGTATTTT.

In this sample, this clonotype turned up many times. The chain carries TRBV29-1 and TRBJ2-3; TRBD2 matches at 9 bases. CDR3 size: 14 residues. V trimming: 6 bases; J trimming: 0 bases; junction bases outside the gene matches: 4. Germline V CDR1 and CDR2: SQVTM, ANQGSEA. CDR3 sequence (DNA): TGCAGCGTGGAGACTAGCGGAAGCACAGATACGCAGTATTTT. Residues: CSVETSGSTDTQYF.

This clonotype showed up just a few times. This sequence joins TRBV6-5 and TRBJ2-7; D gene uncertain. V lost 0 bases to trimming and J lost 3 bases, with 15 bases between them. The CDR3 has 16 residues. Germline CDR1 and CDR2: MNHEY and SVGAGI. Here the CDR3 reads CASSYSTGVNGYEQYF. In DNA, the CDR3 is TGTGCCAGCAGTTACTCGACTGGGGTCAATGGCTACGAGCAGTACTTC.

The chain employs TRBV27 and TRBJ1-2, with D possibly matching TRBD1 (5 bases). Trimming shortened V by 4 bases and J by 4 bases, and 19 bases separated the two germline ends. This CDR3 spans 16 amino acids. The germline CDR1 and CDR2 sequences are MNHEY and SMNVEV (reference sequence). The CDR3 is CASSSPTEPSGYGYTF. The CDR3 DNA is TGTGCCAGCAGTTCCCCGACAGAGCCCTCGGGCTATGGCTACACCTTC.

The gene calls are TRBV6-2 or TRBV6-3 and TRBJ1-1, with D perhaps TRBD1 (5 bases). The CDR3 covers 13 residues. Germline V gene data show CDR1 as MNHEY and CDR2 as SVGEGT. V was shortened by 8 bases and J by 0 bases, with 10 bases between the two germline ends. The CDR3 DNA follows: TGTGCCAGCGGGGGATCGTTGAACACTGAAGCTTTCTTT. Translation: CASGGSLNTEAFF.

The chain carries TRBV10-1 and TRBJ2-1; D gene ambiguous. Germline CDR1 WNHNN, CDR2 SYGVQD (reference sequence). Trimming stripped 1 base from V and 7 bases from J, with 14 bases between. The length of the CDR3 is 15 residues. The CDR3 sequence: CASSELNAVGNEQFF. DNA for the CDR3: TGCGCCAGCAGTGAGTTGAACGCGGTGGGGAATGAGCAGTTCTTC.

The chain carries TRBV9 and TRBJ2-5, with 9 bases identical to TRBD2. CDR3 length equals 16 residues. The trim removed 4 bases at V and 7 bases at J, leaving 14 bases unmatched. Germline V gene sequence: CDR1 SGDLS, CDR2 YYNGEE. The CDR3 loop is CASSLMGGGRGGTQYF. In nucleotides, the CDR3 is TGTGCCAGCAGCCTTATGGGGGGCGGGAGGGGTGGGACCCAGTACTTC.

This clonotype is termed medium-sized. The V call is TRBV28, the J call TRBJ2-3; 8 bases match TRBD2. Germline V gives CDR1 MDHEN, CDR2 SYDVKM. V was clipped by 6 bases and J by 7 bases; unmatched bases: 12. The CDR3 runs 15 residues. CDR3 DNA sequence: TGTGCCAGCAGCGTGACCAGCGGGAGTACGTATACGCAGTATTTT. This encodes CASSVTSGSTYTQYF.